What follows describes a single T cell receptor (beta chain). This clonotype was picked up many times. Its specific antigen is unknown. Per-base qualities were not stored, and no clone one base away is much larger. Hyperthyroidism patients were aged 18 to 65 years and newly diagnosed, with disease duration of less than 2 months. Patients with uncontrolled infections, other autoimmune diseases, pregnancy or lactation were excluded. Diagnoses relied on clinical symptoms, serum thyroxine and TRAb, thyroid ultrasound and orbital computed tomography. For progressor patients, blood was drawn at the first diagnosis of hyperthyroidism, before any ophthalmopathy symptoms had appeared. PBMCs were separated from roughly 10 ml of fresh peripheral blood using Ficoll-Paque density gradient centrifugation. Progressor patients were defined as those initially diagnosed with Graves' hyperthyroidism in whom ophthalmopathy developed during follow-up. Total RNA was extracted with Trizol reagent, and quality was checked on an Agilent 2100 Bioanalyzer.

The germline V gene (reference sequence) gives CDR1 as SEHNR and CDR2 as FQNEAQ. Its CDR3 holds 14 amino acids, cysteine through phenylalanine. Only CDR3 DNA is held: 42 bases, read in frame from base 1. Trimming accounts for 5 bases at V and 3 bases at J, while the number of junction bases matched to no gene is 6. Amplification of TCR beta CDR3 regions was carried out from RNA transcripts. The first round of RT-PCR for the TCR CDR3 was performed with the HTBI primer set and the Qiagen OneStep RT-PCR kit. The libraries were constructed in a second round of multiplex PCR and then size-selected and purified. Libraries were sequenced paired-end with 100 bp reads on an Illumina HiSeq2000. Per the original workflow: SOAPnuke was used to process the raw data, throwing out any read that contained adapters or uncalled bases, had a mean Phred below 15, or lacked an exact constant-primer or identifier match. COPE v1.2.5 was used to merge high-quality paired reads, and clonotypes were defined as unique nucleotide sequences. MiTCR v1.1 was used to align the clonotypes against IMGT TRBV, TRBD and TRBJ reference segments. The analysis included only V-J combinations with a frequency above 0.0001, which together covered 99% to 99.2% of the repertoires. A TCS score was defined as the ratio between F50 (clonal expansion) and ExV (chaos), using BLOSUM62-based TCRdist between CDR3 peptides within each V-J. Welch's t-statistics and random forest reduced approximately 520 V-J features to roughly 13, which were used in a naive Bayes classifier (R e1071). TCRdb itself trimmed the public reads at Q25 with fastp, ran MiXCR and retained productive beta chains. Here each entry gathers all rows of one CDR3 protein and keeps the most common genes and DNA. These V and J calls derive from TCRdb rather than the authors' analysis. This sample is represented by some 370,000 distinct CDR3 sequences; about a sixth of them were singletons. The top ten constitute approximately 30% of the sample.

This specimen comes from a study of T cells in Graves' hyperthyroidism and ophthalmopathy (dated by TCRdb to about 2019). Study-level background: Peripheral blood was sampled at the time of initial diagnosis, prior to any treatment. A discovery cohort of about a hundred patients, about 44 with Graves' ophthalmopathy and roughly 59 with stable Graves' hyperthyroidism, was used to find distinguishing TCR V-J signatures. Prospective prediction of ophthalmopathy was tested in an independent validation cohort consisting of some 18 hyperthyroidism patients and more than 15 patients who later progressed to ophthalmopathy. The roughly 100 discovery patients were randomly divided into training and test sets at a 7:3 ratio. Thyroid tissue and blood T-cell repertoires from several Graves' hyperthyroidism patients were also compared in the study. After sampling, hyperthyroidism patients received methimazole starting at 30 mg daily, and ophthalmopathy patients received high-dose intravenous methylprednisolone. The paper reports TCR Vbeta CDR3 sequencing of about 140 peripheral blood samples: some 41 ophthalmopathy, under 85 hyperthyroidism and approximately 17 progressor patients. What the research found in general, with its limitations: No statistical method was used to fix the sample size in advance, and group allocation was not hidden from the investigators. In cross-validation, a model built on a 13 V-J signature told ophthalmopathy apart from stable hyperthyroidism with over 85% sensitivity and approximately 81% specificity, and in testing the same model reached 80%/75%. Most expanded thyroid clonotypes (frequency above 0.001) were also detected in blood, suggesting blood repertoires may reflect thyroid immune responses. In validation, the model predicted progression to ophthalmopathy with approximately 70% sensitivity and approximately 72% specificity, a median of 6.5 months before onset.

The receptor chain draws on TRBV7-9 and TRBJ2-7, with 8 bases in between that match TRBD1. Input material: blood. The TCR was taken from a woman younger than 45 with Graves' hyperthyroidism that later progressed to Graves' ophthalmopathy. CDR3 reads: CASSAPGQDYEQYF. The sequence in DNA is TGTGCCAGCAGCGCCCCGGGACAGGACTACGAGCAGTACTTC.